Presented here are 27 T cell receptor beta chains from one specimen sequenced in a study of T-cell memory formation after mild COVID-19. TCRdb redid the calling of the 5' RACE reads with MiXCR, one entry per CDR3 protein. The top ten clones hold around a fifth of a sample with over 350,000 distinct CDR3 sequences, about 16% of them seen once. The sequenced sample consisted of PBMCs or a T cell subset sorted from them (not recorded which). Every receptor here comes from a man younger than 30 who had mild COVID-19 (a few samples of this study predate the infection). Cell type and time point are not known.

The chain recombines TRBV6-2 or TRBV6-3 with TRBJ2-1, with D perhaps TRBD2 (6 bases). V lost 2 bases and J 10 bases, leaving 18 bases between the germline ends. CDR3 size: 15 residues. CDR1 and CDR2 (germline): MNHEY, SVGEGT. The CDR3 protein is CASSYGGEAMKEQFF. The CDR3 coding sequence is TGTGCCAGCAGTTACGGAGGGGAAGCAATGAAGGAGCAGTTCTTC.

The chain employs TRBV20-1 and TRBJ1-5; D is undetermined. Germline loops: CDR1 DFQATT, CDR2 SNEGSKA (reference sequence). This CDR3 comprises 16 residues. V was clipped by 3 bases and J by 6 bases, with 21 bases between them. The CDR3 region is CSASSVPLGYGQPQHF. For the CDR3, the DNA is TGCAGTGCTAGTTCAGTCCCCCTTGGTTACGGTCAGCCCCAGCATTTT.

CDR3 region: CASRRVRSYEQYF. CDR3 coding DNA: TGCGCCAGCAGGAGGGTACGATCCTACGAGCAGTACTTC. V usage is TRBV10-2 and J usage is TRBJ2-7, with D perhaps TRBD2 (5 bases). This CDR3 spans 13 amino acids. Trimming took 6 bases from V and 1 from J, leaving 10 bases between them. Germline V gene data show CDR1 as WSHSY and CDR2 as SAAADI.

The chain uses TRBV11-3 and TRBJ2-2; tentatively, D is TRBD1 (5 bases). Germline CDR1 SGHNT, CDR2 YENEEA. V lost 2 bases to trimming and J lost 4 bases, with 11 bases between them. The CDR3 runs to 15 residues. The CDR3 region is CASSLWGSGTGELFF. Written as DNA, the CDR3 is TGTGCCAGCAGCTTATGGGGCTCGGGCACCGGGGAGCTGTTTTTT.

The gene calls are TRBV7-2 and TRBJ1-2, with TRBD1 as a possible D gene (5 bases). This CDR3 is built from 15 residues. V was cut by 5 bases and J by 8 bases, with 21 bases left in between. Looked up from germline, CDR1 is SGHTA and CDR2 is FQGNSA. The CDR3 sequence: CASSPGTVYYRGYTF. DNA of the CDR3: TGTGCCAGCAGCCCCGGGACGGTCTACTATAGAGGCTACACCTTC.

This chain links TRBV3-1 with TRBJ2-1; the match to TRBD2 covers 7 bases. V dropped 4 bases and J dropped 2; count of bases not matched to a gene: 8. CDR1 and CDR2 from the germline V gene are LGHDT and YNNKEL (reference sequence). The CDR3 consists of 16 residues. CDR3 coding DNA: TGTGCCAGCAGCCTCCTCGGCGGGGGAACCTACAATGAGCAGTTCTTC. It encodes CASSLLGGGTYNEQFF.

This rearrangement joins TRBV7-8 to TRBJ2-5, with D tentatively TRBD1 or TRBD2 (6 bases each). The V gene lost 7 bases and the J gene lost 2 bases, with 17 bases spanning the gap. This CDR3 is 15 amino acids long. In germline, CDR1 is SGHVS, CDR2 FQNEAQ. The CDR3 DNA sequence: TGTGCCAGCATGTGGGGGGCTGGGTTTCAAGAGACCCAGTACTTC. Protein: CASMWGAGFQETQYF.

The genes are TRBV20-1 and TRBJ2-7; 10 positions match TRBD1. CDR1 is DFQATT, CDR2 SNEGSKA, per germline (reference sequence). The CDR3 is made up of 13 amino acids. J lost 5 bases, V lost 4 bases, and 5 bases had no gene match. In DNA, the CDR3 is TGCAGTGCTAATGACAGGGGGCGCGACGAGCAGTACGTC. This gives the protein CSANDRGRDEQYV.

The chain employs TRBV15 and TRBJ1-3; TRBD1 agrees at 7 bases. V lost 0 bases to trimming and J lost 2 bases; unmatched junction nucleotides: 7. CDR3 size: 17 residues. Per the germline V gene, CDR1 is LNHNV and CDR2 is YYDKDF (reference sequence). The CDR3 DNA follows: TGTGCCACCAGCAGAGATCGGGCCAGGGGGACTGGAAACACCATATATTTT. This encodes CATSRDRARGTGNTIYF.

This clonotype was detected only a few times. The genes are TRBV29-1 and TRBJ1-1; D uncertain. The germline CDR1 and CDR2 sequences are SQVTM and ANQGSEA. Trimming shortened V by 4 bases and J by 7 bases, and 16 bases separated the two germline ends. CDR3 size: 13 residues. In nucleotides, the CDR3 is TGCAGCGTTGGTCCCGGGAACCGAATTGAAGCTTTCTTT. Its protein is CSVGPGNRIEAFF.

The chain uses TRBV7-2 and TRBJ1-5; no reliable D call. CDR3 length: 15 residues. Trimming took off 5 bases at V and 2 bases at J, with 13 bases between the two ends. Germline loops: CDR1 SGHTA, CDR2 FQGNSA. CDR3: CASSPGGFGNQPQHF. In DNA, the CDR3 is TGTGCCAGCAGCCCTGGCGGGTTCGGCAATCAGCCCCAGCATTTT. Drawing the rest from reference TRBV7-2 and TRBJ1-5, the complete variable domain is GAGVSQSPSNKVTEKGKDVELRCDPISGHTALYWYRQSLGQGLEFLIYFQGNSAPDKSGLPSDRFSAERTGGSVSTLTIQRTQQEDSAVYLCASSPGGFGNQPQHFGDGTRLSIL.

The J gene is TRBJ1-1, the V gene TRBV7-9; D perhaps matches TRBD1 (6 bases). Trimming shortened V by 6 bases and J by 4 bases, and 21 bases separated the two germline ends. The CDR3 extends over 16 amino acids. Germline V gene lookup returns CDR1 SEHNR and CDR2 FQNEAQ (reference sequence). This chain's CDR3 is CASSPSGITGSTEAFF. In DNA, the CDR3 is TGTGCCAGCAGTCCCTCTGGGATAACAGGGTCCACTGAAGCTTTCTTT. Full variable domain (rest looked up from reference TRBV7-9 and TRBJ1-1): DTGVSQNPRHKITKRGQNVTFRCDPISEHNRLYWYRQTLGQGPEFLTYFQNEAQLEKSRLLSDRFSAERPKGSFSTLEIQRTEQGDSAMYLCASSPSGITGSTEAFFGQGTRLTVV.

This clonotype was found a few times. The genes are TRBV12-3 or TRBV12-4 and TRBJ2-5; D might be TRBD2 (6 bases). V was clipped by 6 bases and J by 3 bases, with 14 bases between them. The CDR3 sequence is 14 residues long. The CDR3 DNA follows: TGTGCCAGCAGCCTCGGGAGCCTCGAAGAGACCCAGTACTTC. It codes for CASSLGSLEETQYF.

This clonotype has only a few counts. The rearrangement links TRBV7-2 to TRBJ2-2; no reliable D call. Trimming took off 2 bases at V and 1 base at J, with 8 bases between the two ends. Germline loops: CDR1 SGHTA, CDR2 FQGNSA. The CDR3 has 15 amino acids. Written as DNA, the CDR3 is TGTGCCAGCAGCTTAATTCCGCAGAACACCGGGGAGCTGTTTTTT. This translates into CASSLIPQNTGELFF.

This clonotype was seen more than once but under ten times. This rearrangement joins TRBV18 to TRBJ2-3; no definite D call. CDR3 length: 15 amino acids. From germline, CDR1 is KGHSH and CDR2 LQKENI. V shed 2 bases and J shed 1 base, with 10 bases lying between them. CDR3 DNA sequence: TGTGCCAGCTCACCAAATCGCGGTGGCACAGATACGCAGTATTTT. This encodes CASSPNRGGTDTQYF.

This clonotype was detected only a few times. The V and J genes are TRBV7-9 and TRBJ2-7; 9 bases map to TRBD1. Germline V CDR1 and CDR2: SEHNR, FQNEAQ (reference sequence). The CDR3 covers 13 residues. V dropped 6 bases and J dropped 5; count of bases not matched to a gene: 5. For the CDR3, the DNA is TGTGCCAGCAGAAGGGACAGGGTGAACGAGCAGTACTTC. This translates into CASRRDRVNEQYF.

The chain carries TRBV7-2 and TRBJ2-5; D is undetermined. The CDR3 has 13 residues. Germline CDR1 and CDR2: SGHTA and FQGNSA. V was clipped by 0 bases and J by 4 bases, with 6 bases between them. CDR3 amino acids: CASSLATTETQYF. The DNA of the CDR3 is TGTGCCAGCAGCTTAGCCACAACAGAGACCCAGTACTTC.

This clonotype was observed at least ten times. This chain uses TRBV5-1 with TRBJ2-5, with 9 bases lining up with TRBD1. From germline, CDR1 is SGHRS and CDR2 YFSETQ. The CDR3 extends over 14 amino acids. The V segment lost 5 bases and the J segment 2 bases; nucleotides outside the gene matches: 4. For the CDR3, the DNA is TGCGCCAGCAGATTACAGGGGGCTCAAGAGACCCAGTACTTC. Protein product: CASRLQGAQETQYF.

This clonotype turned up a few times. The CDR3 is CASRRRTEAGGPVQFF. The DNA of the CDR3 is TGTGCCAGCAGACGCCGGACAGAAGCGGGGGGGCCGGTGCAGTTCTTC. The gene calls are TRBV6-1 and TRBJ2-1; the match to TRBD2 covers 10 bases. Trimming took 6 bases from V and 12 from J; bases not matched to a gene: 17. The CDR3 consists of 16 residues. Looked up from germline, CDR1 is MNHNS and CDR2 is SASEGT.

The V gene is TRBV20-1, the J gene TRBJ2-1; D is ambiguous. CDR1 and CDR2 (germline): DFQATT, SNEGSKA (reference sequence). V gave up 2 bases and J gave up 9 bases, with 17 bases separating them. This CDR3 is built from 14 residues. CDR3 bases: TGCAGTGCTAGATGGTCGAGGTCTCGGTCTGAGCAGTTCTTC. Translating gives CSARWSRSRSEQFF.

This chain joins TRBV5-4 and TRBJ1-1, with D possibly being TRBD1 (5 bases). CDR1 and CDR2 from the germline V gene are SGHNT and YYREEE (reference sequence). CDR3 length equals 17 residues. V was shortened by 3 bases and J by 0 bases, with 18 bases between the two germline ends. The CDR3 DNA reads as TGTGCCAGCAGCTGGGGTTTTCGGGGGTTGGTGAACACTGAAGCTTTCTTT. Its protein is CASSWGFRGLVNTEAFF. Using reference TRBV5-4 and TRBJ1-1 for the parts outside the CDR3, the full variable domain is ETGVTQSPTHLIKTRGQQVTLRCSSQSGHNTVSWYQQALGQGPQFIFQYYREEENGRGNFPPRFSGLQFPNYSSELNVNALELDDSALYLCASSWGFRGLVNTEAFFGQGTRLTVV.

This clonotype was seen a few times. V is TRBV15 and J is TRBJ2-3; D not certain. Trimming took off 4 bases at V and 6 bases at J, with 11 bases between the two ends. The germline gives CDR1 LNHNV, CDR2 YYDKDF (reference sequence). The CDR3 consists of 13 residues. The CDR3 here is CATSKGLGDTQYF. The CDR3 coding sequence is TGTGCCACCAGCAAGGGTCTGGGGGATACGCAGTATTTT. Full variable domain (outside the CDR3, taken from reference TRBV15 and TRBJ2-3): DAMVIQNPRYQVTQFGKPVTLSCSQTLNHNVMYWYQQKSSQAPKLLFHYYDKDFNNEADTPDNFQSRRPNTSFCFLDIRSPGLGDTAMYLCATSKGLGDTQYFGPGTRLTVL.

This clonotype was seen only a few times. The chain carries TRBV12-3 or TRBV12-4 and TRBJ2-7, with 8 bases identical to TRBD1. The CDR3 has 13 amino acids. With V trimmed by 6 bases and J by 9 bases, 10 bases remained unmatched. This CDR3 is CASSQNLGTGQYV. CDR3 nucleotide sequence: TGTGCCAGCAGCCAGAACCTTGGGACAGGGCAGTACGTC.

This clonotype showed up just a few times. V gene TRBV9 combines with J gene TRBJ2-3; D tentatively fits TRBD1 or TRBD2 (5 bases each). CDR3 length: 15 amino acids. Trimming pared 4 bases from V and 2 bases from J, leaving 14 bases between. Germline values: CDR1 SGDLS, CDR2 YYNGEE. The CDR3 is CASSTSGAPTDTQYF. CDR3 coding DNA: TGTGCCAGCAGCACGTCCGGGGCCCCCACAGATACGCAGTATTTT.

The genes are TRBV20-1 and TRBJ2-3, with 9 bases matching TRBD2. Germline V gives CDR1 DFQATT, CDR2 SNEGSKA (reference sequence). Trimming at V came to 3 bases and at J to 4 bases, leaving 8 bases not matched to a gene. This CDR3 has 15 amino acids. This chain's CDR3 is CSASGGGAWADTQYF. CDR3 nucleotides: TGCAGTGCTAGTGGCGGGGGGGCCTGGGCAGATACGCAGTATTTT.

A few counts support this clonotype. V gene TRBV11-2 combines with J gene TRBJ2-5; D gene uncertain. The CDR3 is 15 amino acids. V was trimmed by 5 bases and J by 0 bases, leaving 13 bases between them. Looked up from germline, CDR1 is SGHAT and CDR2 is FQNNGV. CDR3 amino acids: CASSPLGPYQETQYF. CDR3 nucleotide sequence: TGTGCCAGCAGCCCCTTAGGGCCTTACCAAGAGACCCAGTACTTC.

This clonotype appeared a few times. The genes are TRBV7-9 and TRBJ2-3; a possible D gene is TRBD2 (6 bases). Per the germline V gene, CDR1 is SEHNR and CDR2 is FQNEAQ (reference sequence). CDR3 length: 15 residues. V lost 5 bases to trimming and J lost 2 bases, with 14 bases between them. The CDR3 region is CASSPRSGYTDTQYF. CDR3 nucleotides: TGTGCCAGCAGCCCTAGAAGCGGGTACACAGATACGCAGTATTTT.